This T cell receptor (beta chain) was retrieved from a study of cytomegalovirus exposure and HLA in healthy donors. General observations from the study: CMV antigen specificity was confirmed in vitro for a few CMV-associated chains. Within the 90 to 150 validation repertoires, first-cohort TCR clusters tended to co-occur, according to a later analysis.

This clone was observed a single time. What it recognizes is unknown. Only in-frame clones appear in the TCRdb table, and some are missing; sequencing was by immunoSEQ multiplex PCR. Among 90,000 to 150,000 clones listed, approximately 90% were seen once. This CDR3 comprises 14 residues. Germline V gives CDR1 MDHEN, CDR2 SYDVKM. The V gene end was trimmed by 5 bases and the J gene end by 6 bases; junction bases not matched to a gene: 10. This chain connects TRBV28 to TRBJ2-7; 7 bases fit TRBD1. Sequenced: PBMCs. The clonotype originates from a man aged 18 to 30 in good health and CMV-seronegative. CDR3 amino acids: CASSTSRGLSEQYF. DNA for the CDR3: TGTGCCAGCAGTACATCCAGGGGGTTATCCGAGCAGTACTTC.